Below are 10 T cell receptor beta chains sequenced from a single sample in a study of neurological immune-mediated disorders. TCRdb reprocessed the 5' RACE reads via MiXCR and lists one record per CDR3 protein. The table lists 45,000 to 60,000 distinct CDR3 sequences, about 13% of them singletons. The time point: longitudinal time-point 3. The specimen was PBMCs. The receptor source for this set is a male donor with HTLV-1-associated myelopathy (HAM/TSP).

The genes are TRBV5-1 and TRBJ1-4; D gene uncertain. Germline assignment: CDR1 SGHRS and CDR2 YFSETQ. The CDR3 contains 12 residues. V was pared by 6 bases and J by 8 bases, with 11 bases between. The CDR3 nucleotides are TGCGCCAGCACCGATCAAGGGGAAAAACTGTTTTTT. It yields the protein CASTDQGEKLFF. Full variable domain (missing parts from reference TRBV5-1 and TRBJ1-4): KAGVTQTPRYLIKTRGQQVTLSCSPISGHRSVSWYQQTPGQGLQFLFEYFSETQRNKGNFPGRFSGRQFSNSRSEMNVSTLELGDSALYLCASTDQGEKLFFGSGTQLSVL.

In this sample, this clonotype turned up a few times. Written as DNA, the CDR3 is TGTGCCAGCAGGGCTAGCTCCTACAATGAGCAGTTCTTC. This encodes CASRASSYNEQFF. This rearrangement joins TRBV6-1 to TRBJ2-1; no reliable D call. The CDR3 contains 13 residues. V lost 6 bases and J 0 bases, leaving 6 bases between the germline ends. The germline V gene encodes CDR1 MNHNS and CDR2 SASEGT.

This clonotype was observed at least ten times. V usage is TRBV7-6 and J usage is TRBJ2-5; no clear D gene. CDR3 length: 14 residues. The V and J ends lost 1 base and 6 bases respectively, with 12 bases between them. Germline values: CDR1 SGHVS, CDR2 FNYEAQ. The CDR3 coding sequence is TGTGCCAGCAGCTTAGGTAGGGCCGTGAAGACCCAGTACTTC. Encoded protein: CASSLGRAVKTQYF.

This clonotype was recorded at least ten times. The chain is built from TRBV20-1 and TRBJ2-5, with 7 bases identical to TRBD1. CDR1 is DFQATT, CDR2 SNEGSKA, per germline (reference sequence). Germline trimming cut 0 bases from V and 5 bases from J; bases unmatched to any gene: 9. The CDR3 is made up of 15 amino acids. Here the CDR3 DNA reads TGCAGTGCTAGAGATCCGGGACAGTTAGATGAGACCCAGTACTTC. It codes for CSARDPGQLDETQYF.

The gene calls are TRBV5-6 and TRBJ2-2, with D possibly TRBD1 on 6 matching bases. The germline V gene has CDR1 SGHDT and CDR2 YYEEEE. The CDR3 has 16 residues. V was trimmed by 3 bases and J by 8 bases, leaving 20 bases between them. The CDR3 loop reads CASSYRDNGDLGELFF. DNA for the CDR3: TGTGCCAGCAGCTACCGGGACAATGGAGATCTGGGGGAGCTGTTTTTT.

The table lists this clonotype with many counts. The chain carries TRBV7-2 and TRBJ1-6; D is perhaps TRBD1 (6 bases). The V end was cut by 4 bases, the J end by 9 bases, with 10 bases between. CDR3 length: 13 residues. The germline gives CDR1 SGHTA, CDR2 FQGNSA. The CDR3 sequence is CASSSQGGSPLHF. Here the CDR3 DNA reads TGTGCCAGCAGCTCACAGGGAGGTTCACCCCTCCACTTT.

In its sample, this clonotype was seen many times. The chain employs TRBV10-3 and TRBJ2-2, with 8 nucleotides matching TRBD1. The CDR3 length is 18 residues. The V gene end was trimmed by 2 bases and the J gene end by 1 base; junction bases not matched to a gene: 9. CDR1 and CDR2 from the germline V gene are ENHRY and SYGVKD. CDR3 bases: TGTGCCATCAGTGAGGGTTTCGGAGGACAGGGGAACACCGGGGAGCTGTTTTTT. Translated: CAISEGFGGQGNTGELFF.

The chain has TRBV7-2 and TRBJ1-2; 9 nucleotides align to TRBD1. V trimming: 4 bases; J trimming: 4 bases; junction bases outside the gene matches: 13. Per the germline V gene, CDR1 is SGHTA and CDR2 is FQGNSA. There are 17 residues in the CDR3. The chain's CDR3 is CASSSSGQGFILYGYTF. CDR3 nucleotides: TGTGCCAGCAGCTCTAGCGGACAGGGGTTTATTCTCTATGGCTACACCTTC.

Ten or more counts support this clonotype. The chain employs TRBV4-2 and TRBJ2-2; D ambiguous. Trimming removed 1 base at V and 5 bases at J, with 2 bases between. The CDR3 sequence is 12 residues long. Germline lookup yields CDR1 LGHNA and CDR2 YNFKEQ. The CDR3 loop reads CASSQGTGELFF. The CDR3 DNA sequence: TGTGCCAGCAGCCAAGGGACCGGGGAGCTGTTTTTT.

This clonotype was seen at least ten times. This chain links TRBV29-1 with TRBJ1-1; D is unclear. V dropped 7 bases and J dropped 2 bases, with 14 bases sitting between them. Germline V gene lookup returns CDR1 SQVTM and CDR2 ANQGSEA. This CDR3 has 13 amino acids. CDR3 protein: CSASSPGNTEAFF. CDR3 DNA sequence: TGCAGCGCCTCGAGTCCGGGAAACACTGAAGCTTTCTTT. The complete variable domain, with remaining parts taken from reference TRBV29-1 and TRBJ1-1, reads SAVISQKPSRDICQRGTSLTIQCQVDSQVTMMFWYRQQPGQSLTLIATANQGSEATYESGFVIDKFPISRPNLTFSTLTVSNMSPEDSSIYLCSASSPGNTEAFFGQGTRLTVV.